The 30 T cell receptor beta chains below come from one sample, sequenced in a study of blood T cell repertoires in COVID-19. The table came from immunoSEQ multiplex PCR; TCRdb's copy has only in-frame clones and leaves some out. The sample records under 200,000 clones, 80% to 90% being singletons. Material: PBMCs or T cells enriched from blood (not recorded which). Receptor source: a woman aged 50 to 60 who had recovered from COVID-19.

The V gene is TRBV27, the J gene TRBJ2-5; D gene unclear. Trimming stripped 5 bases from V and 7 bases from J, with 17 bases between. Germline assignment: CDR1 MNHEY and CDR2 SMNVEV (reference sequence). The CDR3 is 14 residues long. CDR3 loop: CASSPFWSTGTQYF. CDR3 nucleotide sequence: TGTGCCAGCAGTCCCTTCTGGAGTACGGGGACCCAGTACTTC.

The V and J genes are TRBV6-5 and TRBJ2-2; D ambiguous. Trimming took 4 bases from V and 5 from J, leaving 8 bases between them. The CDR3 is made up of 13 amino acids. CDR1 and CDR2 from the germline V gene are MNHEY and SVGAGI. CDR3 protein: CASSFGRTGELFF. The CDR3 DNA is TGTGCCAGCAGTTTTGGGCGAACCGGGGAGCTGTTTTTT.

J is TRBJ1-6 and V is TRBV12-5; 8 bases are a match to TRBD1. The CDR3 is made up of 14 amino acids. From germline, CDR1 is LGHNT and CDR2 FRNRAP. V lost 10 bases to trimming and J lost 6 bases; unmatched junction nucleotides: 8. This CDR3 is CAISGQGFNSPLHF. The CDR3 DNA follows: TGTGCTATTTCCGGACAGGGTTTTAATTCACCCCTCCACTTT.

The J gene is TRBJ1-1, the V gene TRBV3-1 (or the pseudogene TRBV3-2); D remains ambiguous. Trimming left V 3 bases short and J 11 bases short, with 13 bases between. The CDR3 has 12 amino acids. The germline gives CDR1 LGHDT, CDR2 YNNKEL (reference sequence). As DNA, the CDR3 is TGTGCCAGCAGCCAGAGTACGGGATCGGCTTTCTTT. It encodes CASSQSTGSAFF.

This chain uses TRBV28 with TRBJ1-2; no clear D gene. Germline CDR1 reads MDHEN; CDR2 reads SYDVKM. CDR3 length: 13 residues. The germline V and J ends were trimmed by 2 bases and 2 bases, with 6 bases remaining between them. DNA for the CDR3: TGTGCCAGCAGTTTAAATCTAAACTATGGCTACACCTTC. Amino acid sequence: CASSLNLNYGYTF.

This chain uses TRBV19 with TRBJ1-2, with TRBD1 identical over 7 bases. The length of the CDR3 is 14 residues. V gave up 6 bases and J gave up 4 bases; unmatched junction bases: 8. Per germline, CDR1 LNHDA and CDR2 SQIVND (reference sequence). CDR3 nucleotide sequence: TGTGCCAGTAGAACCGGGACAGTGAGCTATGGCTACACCTTC. Translating gives CASRTGTVSYGYTF.

The rearrangement joins TRBV27 to TRBJ1-1, with a possible D match to TRBD1 (6 bases). Germline values: CDR1 MNHEY, CDR2 SMNVEV (reference sequence). The ends were cut back, 1 base at V and 7 bases at J, with 16 bases in the middle. The CDR3 is 15 amino acids. DNA for the CDR3: TGTGCCAGCAGTTTATGGGCCGGGGGGGCGCTTGAAGCTTTCTTT. Protein product: CASSLWAGGALEAFF.

This chain joins TRBV12-3 or TRBV12-4 and TRBJ2-1, with D hard to call. The CDR3 has 11 amino acids. V dropped 10 bases and J dropped 1 base, with 5 bases sitting between them. CDR3 loop: CATQSYNEQFF. The CDR3 nucleotides read TGTGCCACCCAATCCTACAATGAGCAGTTCTTC.

V usage is TRBV6-5 and J usage is TRBJ1-5; 7 bases are shared with TRBD1. V shed 2 bases and J 5 bases; nucleotides not matched to a gene: 3. Per germline, CDR1 MNHEY and CDR2 SVGAGI. The CDR3 extends over 14 amino acids. The DNA for the CDR3 is TGTGCCAGCAGTTACAGGGGGACAGATCAGCCCCAGCATTTT. It specifies CASSYRGTDQPQHF.

The rearrangement joins TRBV9 to TRBJ2-3, with 10 positions matching TRBD1. Germline trimming cut 2 bases from V and 5 bases from J; bases unmatched to any gene: 8. Per germline, CDR1 SGDLS and CDR2 YYNGEE. CDR3 size: 16 residues. As DNA, the CDR3 is TGTGCCAGCAGCGTCGAACCGGGACAGGGGTTAGATACGCAGTATTTT. Amino acids: CASSVEPGQGLDTQYF.

In DNA, the CDR3 is TGTGCCAGCAGCGTCAATACAGGGGGTGACTATGGCTACACCTTC. As protein: CASSVNTGGDYGYTF. The chain employs TRBV9 and TRBJ1-2; 8 bases align to TRBD1. Germline V gene data show CDR1 as SGDLS and CDR2 as YYNGEE. The J segment lost 3 bases and the V segment lost 2 bases, leaving 6 bases of the junction unmatched. The CDR3 runs 15 residues.

The rearrangement uses TRBV6-5 and TRBJ1-4; D gene uncertain. Trimming pared 6 bases from V and 0 bases from J, leaving 8 bases between. The germline gives CDR1 MNHEY, CDR2 SVGAGI. The CDR3 has 14 residues. This CDR3 is CASRAYATNEKLFF. Written as DNA, the CDR3 is TGTGCCAGCAGGGCTTATGCAACTAATGAAAAACTGTTTTTT.

This sequence joins TRBV27 and TRBJ2-3; D ambiguous. Trimming stripped 5 bases from V and 1 base from J, with 7 bases between. The germline CDR1 and CDR2 sequences are MNHEY and SMNVEV (reference sequence). The CDR3 totals 13 residues. DNA of the CDR3: TGTGCCAGCAGTCCCTCCGGCACAGATACGCAGTATTTT. It is translated as CASSPSGTDTQYF.

The DNA of the CDR3 is TGCAGCGTTGTTGGCGGGAGCTCCTACAATGAGCAGTTCTTC. Translation gives CSVVGGSSYNEQFF. The V gene is TRBV29-1, the J gene TRBJ2-1, with 7 positions matching TRBD2. J lost 0 bases, V lost 4 bases, and 3 bases had no gene match. The CDR3 is 14 amino acids. Looked up from germline, CDR1 is SQVTM and CDR2 is ANQGSEA.

V usage is TRBV19 and J usage is TRBJ1-2; D gene unclear. Per the germline V gene, CDR1 is LNHDA and CDR2 is SQIVND (reference sequence). The CDR3 covers 15 residues. V lost 4 bases to trimming and J lost 1 base, with 13 bases between them. The CDR3 nucleotides are TGTGCCAGTAGTACATTTCGAGGGATTAACTATGGCTACACCTTC. Protein product: CASSTFRGINYGYTF.

The V call is TRBV18, the J call TRBJ2-5; TRBD1 might be the D (6 bases). Deletions cut 1 base from V and 2 bases from J, with 11 bases between. The length of the CDR3 is 15 residues. Germline CDR1 and CDR2: KGHSH and LQKENI. The CDR3 sequence: CASSPRGGEQETQYF. The CDR3 DNA reads as TGTGCCAGCTCACCACGAGGGGGAGAGCAAGAGACCCAGTACTTC.

The chain employs TRBV19 and TRBJ2-3; D may be TRBD1 (5 bases). The ends were cut back, 4 bases at V and 2 bases at J, with 16 bases in the middle. The length of the CDR3 is 16 residues. Germline V gene data show CDR1 as LNHDA and CDR2 as SQIVND (reference sequence). The chain's CDR3 is CASSTLGQGFTDTQYF. Written as DNA, the CDR3 is TGTGCCAGTAGTACCCTTGGGCAGGGCTTCACAGATACGCAGTATTTT.

V gene TRBV18 combines with J gene TRBJ1-2, with 7 bases lining up with TRBD1. V shed 3 bases and J 7 bases; nucleotides not matched to a gene: 8. The CDR3 length is 14 residues. Germline CDR1 KGHSH, CDR2 LQKENI. CDR3: CASSPPTGSSGYTF. The CDR3 DNA reads TGTGCCAGCTCACCCCCGACAGGGAGCTCTGGCTACACCTTC.

The V and J genes are TRBV4-2 and TRBJ1-3; no definite D call. Trimming pared 6 bases from V and 2 bases from J, leaving 14 bases between. The CDR3 consists of 15 residues. Germline-derived CDR1 and CDR2 are LGHNA and YNFKEQ. CDR3 in amino acids: CASSQNIATGNTIYF. The CDR3 region has the DNA TGTGCCAGCAGTCAAAACATCGCAACTGGAAACACCATATATTTT.

The chain couples TRBV12-3 or TRBV12-4 to TRBJ2-2; D gene ambiguous. The CDR3 spans 13 residues. V lost 6 bases and J 4 bases, leaving 9 bases between the germline ends. Here the CDR3 DNA reads TGTGCCAGCAGGTCCAAATCCACCGGGGAGCTGTTTTTT. Residues: CASRSKSTGELFF.

This clone was recorded a few times. The V call is TRBV28, the J call TRBJ1-4; 9 bases match TRBD1. Germline loops: CDR1 MDHEN, CDR2 SYDVKM. J was trimmed by 8 bases and V by 6 bases; bases with no gene match: 7. CDR3 length: 14 residues. The CDR3 loop is CASSPWTGEEKLFF. The CDR3 region has the DNA TGTGCCAGCAGCCCGTGGACAGGGGAGGAAAAACTGTTTTTT.

This sequence joins TRBV10-3 and TRBJ2-7, with 9 bases aligning to TRBD1. CDR3 length: 12 amino acids. The germline CDR1 and CDR2 sequences are ENHRY and SYGVKD. Trimming took 11 bases from V and 4 from J; bases not matched to a gene: 6. The CDR3 reads CAASGTGYEQYF. The CDR3 nucleotides are TGTGCCGCGTCCGGGACAGGGTACGAGCAGTACTTC.

Only a few counts were recorded for this clone. The chain combines TRBV19 with TRBJ1-1, with 9 bases that match TRBD1. This CDR3 is built from 15 residues. Germline assignment: CDR1 LNHDA and CDR2 SQIVND (reference sequence). The J segment lost 4 bases and the V segment lost 5 bases, leaving 8 bases of the junction unmatched. CDR3 sequence reads: CASSLLQGALTEAFF. CDR3 sequence (DNA): TGTGCCAGTAGTCTGTTACAGGGGGCCCTCACTGAAGCTTTCTTT.

CDR3: CASSPPTVIEQYF. Written as DNA, the CDR3 is TGTGCCAGCAGCCCCCCTACAGTGATCGAGCAGTACTTC. This rearrangement joins TRBV5-4 to TRBJ2-7; D unresolved. This CDR3 region has 13 residues. The germline V and J ends were trimmed by 4 bases and 6 bases, with 14 bases remaining between them. Looked up from germline, CDR1 is SGHNT and CDR2 is YYREEE (reference sequence).

The sample holds one count of this clone. V is TRBV20-1 and J is TRBJ2-5; D call uncertain. This CDR3 contains 12 residues. Per the germline V gene, CDR1 is DFQATT and CDR2 is SNEGSKA (reference sequence). V dropped 3 bases and J dropped 3 bases, with 8 bases sitting between them. Written as DNA, the CDR3 is TGCAGTGCTAGTTTCGCGGAAGAGACCCAGTACTTC. It specifies CSASFAEETQYF.

The chain carries TRBV24-1 and TRBJ2-2, with 7 bases fitting TRBD2. Germline CDR1 KGHDR, CDR2 SFDVKD. The CDR3 contains 15 residues. Trimming removed 9 bases from V and 1 base from J; junction bases left unmatched: 7. In nucleotides, the CDR3 is TGTGCCACCGCGGGGGTAGGGATGAACACCGGGGAGCTGTTTTTT. This translates into CATAGVGMNTGELFF.

This sequence joins TRBV28 and TRBJ1-5, with 7 bases lining up with TRBD1. Germline trimming cut 11 bases from V and 4 bases from J; bases unmatched to any gene: 14. Germline V gene lookup returns CDR1 MDHEN and CDR2 SYDVKM. This CDR3 has 15 residues. The CDR3 sequence: CAGSTGEVGNQPQHF. The CDR3, as DNA: TGTGCCGGGAGTACAGGGGAAGTTGGGAATCAGCCCCAGCATTTT.

V and J are TRBV7-2 and TRBJ1-6; 10 bases match TRBD1. V lost 2 bases and J lost 6; bases outside the gene matches: 13. This CDR3 region has 19 residues. Per the germline V gene, CDR1 is SGHTA and CDR2 is FQGNSA. The CDR3 reads CASSLRSFGTGVSNSPLHF. CDR3 DNA: TGTGCCAGCAGCTTACGGTCATTTGGGACAGGGGTTTCTAATTCACCCCTCCACTTT.

This clone was seen more than once but under ten times. J is TRBJ1-3 and V is TRBV7-9; no clear D. Trimming pared 5 bases from V and 0 bases from J, leaving 11 bases between. CDR3 length: 15 residues. From germline, CDR1 is SEHNR and CDR2 FQNEAQ (reference sequence). The CDR3, as DNA: TGTGCCAGCAGCCCGATAGGACTCTCTGGAAACACCATATATTTT. Amino acids: CASSPIGLSGNTIYF.

The chain links TRBV7-2 to TRBJ2-2; 8 bases line up with TRBD2. The CDR3 totals 14 residues. CDR1 is SGHTA, CDR2 FQGNSA, per germline. V dropped 11 bases and J dropped 1; count of bases not matched to a gene: 6. The CDR3 here is CAARLALNTGELFF. In DNA form, the CDR3 reads TGTGCCGCAAGACTAGCGCTGAACACCGGGGAGCTGTTTTTT.